The 3 T cell receptor beta chains presented below share a single source sample, sequenced in a study of memory CD4+ T cells and cytomegalovirus serostatus. Some clones are missing from TCRdb's copy, which holds only in-frame ones; the method was immunoSEQ multiplex PCR. Among some 50,000 clones listed, roughly four fifths were seen once. Single viable CD3+CD4+CD8-CD45RO+ cells were sorted as the memory CD4+ T cells. Specimen: memory CD4+ T cells from blood. Every receptor here comes from an adult in good health and CMV-seropositive.

The chain employs TRBV6-5 and TRBJ1-2; D is undetermined. This CDR3 is 14 amino acids long. The V gene's germline CDR1 is MNHEY and CDR2 SVGAGI. V dropped 8 bases and J dropped 1 base, with 14 bases sitting between them. The CDR3 here is CASGPGARNYGYTF. CDR3 DNA: TGTGCCAGCGGTCCCGGCGCTCGTAACTATGGCTACACCTTC.

The chain recombines TRBV10-3 with TRBJ2-7, with D possibly being TRBD1 (6 bases). CDR1 ENHRY and CDR2 SYGVKD come from the germline V gene. This CDR3 has 12 amino acids. V lost 8 bases and J lost 0, with 8 bases in between. CDR3 nucleotides: TGTGCCATCCGGGACACCTCCTACGAGCAGTACTTC. The encoded protein is CAIRDTSYEQYF.

The chain has TRBV19 and TRBJ2-2; tentative D call: TRBD2 (5 bases). Germline CDR1 reads LNHDA; CDR2 reads SQIVND (reference sequence). The CDR3 totals 13 residues. Trimming removed 6 bases from V and 7 bases from J, with 12 bases in between. The CDR3 loop reads CASSNVRGGELFF. The CDR3 DNA reads as TGTGCCAGTAGCAATGTCCGGGGCGGGGAGCTGTTTTTT.